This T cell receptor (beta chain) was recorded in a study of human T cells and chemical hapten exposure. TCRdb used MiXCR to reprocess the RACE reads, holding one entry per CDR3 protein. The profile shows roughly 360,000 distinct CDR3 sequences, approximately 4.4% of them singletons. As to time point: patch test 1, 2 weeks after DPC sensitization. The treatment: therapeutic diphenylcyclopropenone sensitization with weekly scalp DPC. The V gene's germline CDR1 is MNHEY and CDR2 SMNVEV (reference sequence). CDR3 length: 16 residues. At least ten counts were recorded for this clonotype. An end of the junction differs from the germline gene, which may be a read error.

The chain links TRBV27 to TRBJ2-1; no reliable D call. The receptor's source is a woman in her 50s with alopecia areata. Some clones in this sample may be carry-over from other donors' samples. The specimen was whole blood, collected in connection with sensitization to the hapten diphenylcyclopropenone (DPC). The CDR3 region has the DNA TGTGCCAGCAGTTCCCCATTAGTCAGCTCCTACTATGAGCAGTTCTTC. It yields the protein CASSSPLVSSYYEQFF.